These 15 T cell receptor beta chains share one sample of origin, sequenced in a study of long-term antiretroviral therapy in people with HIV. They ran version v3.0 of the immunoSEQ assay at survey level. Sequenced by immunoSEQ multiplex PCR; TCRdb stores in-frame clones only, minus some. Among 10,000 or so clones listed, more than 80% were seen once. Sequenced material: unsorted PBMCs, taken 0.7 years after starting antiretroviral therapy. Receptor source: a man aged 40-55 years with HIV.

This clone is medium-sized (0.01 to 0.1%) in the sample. The CDR3 coding sequence is TGCGCCAGCAGCTCCTGGACAGGGGAGAATGAAAAACTGTTTTTT. Its protein product is CASSSWTGENEKLFF. V usage is TRBV5-1 and J usage is TRBJ1-4; TRBD1 aligns across 9 bases. The V gene end was trimmed by 3 bases and the J gene end by 5 bases; junction bases not matched to a gene: 5. CDR3 length: 15 residues. The germline gives CDR1 SGHRS, CDR2 YFSETQ. The full variable domain, in which reference TRBV5-1 and TRBJ1-4 provide the parts outside the CDR3, is KAGVTQTPRYLIKTRGQQVTLSCSPISGHRSVSWYQQTPGQGLQFLFEYFSETQRNKGNFPGRFSGRQFSNSRSEMNVSTLELGDSALYLCASSSWTGENEKLFFGSGTQLSVL.

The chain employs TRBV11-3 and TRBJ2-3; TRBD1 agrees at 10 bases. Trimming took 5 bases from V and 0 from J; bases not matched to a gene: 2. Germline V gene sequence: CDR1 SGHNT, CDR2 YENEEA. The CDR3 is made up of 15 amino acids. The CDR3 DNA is TGTGCCAGCAGCCGGACAGGGGGGAGCACAGATACGCAGTATTTT. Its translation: CASSRTGGSTDTQYF.

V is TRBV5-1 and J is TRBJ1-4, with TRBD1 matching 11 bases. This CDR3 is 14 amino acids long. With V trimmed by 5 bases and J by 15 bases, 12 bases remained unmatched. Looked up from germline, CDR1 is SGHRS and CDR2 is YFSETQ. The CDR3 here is CASSYGQGAPEVFF. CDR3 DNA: TGCGCCAGCAGTTACGGACAGGGGGCGCCTGAGGTGTTTTTT.

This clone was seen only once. CDR3 sequence reads: CASSVLLEGYEQFF. Written as DNA, the CDR3 is TGTGCCAGCAGTGTGTTACTAGAAGGGTATGAGCAGTTCTTC. This chain uses TRBV28 with TRBJ2-1, with a tentative D call TRBD2 (5 bases). From germline, CDR1 is MDHEN and CDR2 SYDVKM. The CDR3 runs to 14 residues. Trimming removed 5 bases from V and 8 bases from J, with 16 bases in between.

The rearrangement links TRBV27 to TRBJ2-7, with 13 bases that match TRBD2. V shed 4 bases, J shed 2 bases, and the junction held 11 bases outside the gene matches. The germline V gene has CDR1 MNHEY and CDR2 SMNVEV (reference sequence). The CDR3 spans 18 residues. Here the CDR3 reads CASSSVLAGGRIPYEQYF. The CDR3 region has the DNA TGTGCCAGCAGTTCCGTACTAGCGGGAGGGAGGATCCCCTACGAGCAGTACTTC.

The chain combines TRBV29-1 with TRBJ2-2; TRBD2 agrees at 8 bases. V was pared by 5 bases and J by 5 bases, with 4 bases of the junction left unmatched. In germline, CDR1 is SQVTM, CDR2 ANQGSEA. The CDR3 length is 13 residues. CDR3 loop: CSVPAGETGELFF. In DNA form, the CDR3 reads TGCAGCGTTCCAGCGGGAGAGACCGGGGAGCTGTTTTTT.

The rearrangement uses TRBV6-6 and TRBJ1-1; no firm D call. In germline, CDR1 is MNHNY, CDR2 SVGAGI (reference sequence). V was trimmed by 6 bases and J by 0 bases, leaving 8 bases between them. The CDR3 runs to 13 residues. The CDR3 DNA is TGTGCCAGCAGGTCCGCAATGAACACTGAAGCTTTCTTT. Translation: CASRSAMNTEAFF.

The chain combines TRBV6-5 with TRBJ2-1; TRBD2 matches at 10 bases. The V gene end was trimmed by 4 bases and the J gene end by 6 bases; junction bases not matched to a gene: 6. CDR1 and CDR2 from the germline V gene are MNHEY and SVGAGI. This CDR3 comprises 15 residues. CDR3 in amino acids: CASSFKREGLNEQFF. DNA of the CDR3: TGTGCCAGCAGTTTTAAGCGGGAGGGCCTCAATGAGCAGTTCTTC.

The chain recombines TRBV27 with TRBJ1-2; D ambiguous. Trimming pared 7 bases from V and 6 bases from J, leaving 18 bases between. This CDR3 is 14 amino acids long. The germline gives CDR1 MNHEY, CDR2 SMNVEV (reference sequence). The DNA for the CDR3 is TGTGCCAGCACGTCACAGAGAAATAGTGATGGCTACACCTTC. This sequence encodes CASTSQRNSDGYTF.

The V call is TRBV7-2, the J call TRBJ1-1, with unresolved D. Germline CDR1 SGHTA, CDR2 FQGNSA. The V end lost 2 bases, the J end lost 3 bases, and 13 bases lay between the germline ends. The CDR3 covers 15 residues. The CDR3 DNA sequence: TGTGCCAGCAGCTTATACGATACCGGGTACACTGAAGCTTTCTTT. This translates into CASSLYDTGYTEAFF.

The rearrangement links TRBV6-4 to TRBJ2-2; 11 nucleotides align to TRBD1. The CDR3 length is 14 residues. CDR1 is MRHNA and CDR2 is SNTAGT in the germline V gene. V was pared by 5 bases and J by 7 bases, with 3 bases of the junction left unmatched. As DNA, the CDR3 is TGTGCCAGCAGTCGGGACAGGGGGATCGGGGAGCTGTTTTTT. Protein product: CASSRDRGIGELFF.

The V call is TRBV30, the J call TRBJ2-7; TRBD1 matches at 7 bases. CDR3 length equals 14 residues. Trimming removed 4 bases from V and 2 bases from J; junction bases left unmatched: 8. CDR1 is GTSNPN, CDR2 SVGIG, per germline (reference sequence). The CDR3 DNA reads TGTGCCTGGACCCGCCCCGGGACAGCCTACGAGCAGTACTTC. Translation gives CAWTRPGTAYEQYF.

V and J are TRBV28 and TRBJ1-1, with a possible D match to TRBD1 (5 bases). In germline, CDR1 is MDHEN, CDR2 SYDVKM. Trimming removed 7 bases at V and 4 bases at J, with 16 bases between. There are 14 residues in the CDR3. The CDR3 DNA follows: TGTGCCAGCAACCTACGCGGGGGACTCACTGAAGCTTTCTTT. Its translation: CASNLRGGLTEAFF.

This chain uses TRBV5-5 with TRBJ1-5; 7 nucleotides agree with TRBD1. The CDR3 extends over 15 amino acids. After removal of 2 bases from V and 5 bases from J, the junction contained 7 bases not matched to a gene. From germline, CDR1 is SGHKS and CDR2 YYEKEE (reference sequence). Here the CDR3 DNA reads TGTGCCAGCAGCTTAGACAGGGATCCCTATCAGCCCCAGCATTTT. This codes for CASSLDRDPYQPQHF. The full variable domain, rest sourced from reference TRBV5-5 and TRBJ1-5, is DAGVTQSPTHLIKTRGQQVTLRCSPISGHKSVSWYQQVLGQGPQFIFQYYEKEERGRGNFPDRFSARQFPNYSSELNVNALLLGDSALYLCASSLDRDPYQPQHFGDGTRLSIL.

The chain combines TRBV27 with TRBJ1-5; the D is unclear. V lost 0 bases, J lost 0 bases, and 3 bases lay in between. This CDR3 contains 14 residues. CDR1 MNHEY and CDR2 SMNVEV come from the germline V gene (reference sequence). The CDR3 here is CASSLSFSNQPQHF. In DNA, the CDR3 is TGTGCCAGCAGTTTATCGTTTAGCAATCAGCCCCAGCATTTT.